The 24 T cell receptor beta chains in this list originate from one sample, sequenced in a study of blood T cell repertoires in COVID-19. TCRdb's copy holds only in-frame clones and misses some; the assay was immunoSEQ multiplex PCR. Of around 270,000 clones listed, 70% to 90% are singletons. Sequencing was carried out using peripheral blood. Source of these receptors: a human donor with COVID-19, enrolled during active disease. The donor label of this sample is uncertain.

The rearrangement links TRBV28 to TRBJ1-2; a weak D match, TRBD1 (6 bases). CDR3 length: 14 residues. Germline CDR1 reads MDHEN; CDR2 reads SYDVKM. The V gene lost 2 bases and the J gene lost 7 bases, with 14 bases spanning the gap. CDR3: CASSLVQEGGGYTF. The CDR3 DNA follows: TGTGCCAGCAGTTTAGTCCAGGAAGGGGGTGGCTACACCTTC.

The V call is TRBV10-3, the J call TRBJ2-2; 8 bases align to TRBD1. Per germline, CDR1 ENHRY and CDR2 SYGVKD. V lost 3 bases, J lost 7 bases, and 4 bases stayed unmatched. This CDR3 is 14 amino acids long. The CDR3 bases are TGTGCCATCAGTGACCAGGGGGCGCTCGGGGAGCTGTTTTTT. Its translation: CAISDQGALGELFF.

The V and J genes are TRBV25-1 and TRBJ1-2, with D perhaps matching TRBD1 (6 bases). The CDR3 runs 13 residues. Trimming removed 1 base from V and 9 bases from J, with 12 bases in between. Germline values: CDR1 MGHDK, CDR2 SYGVNS. The DNA of the CDR3 is TGTGCCAGCAGTGAATGGATGGGGGCTAGCTACACCTTC. Translating gives CASSEWMGASYTF.

This clone has only a few counts. CDR3: CAISDAGYDTEAFF. The CDR3 nucleotides read TGTGCCATCAGTGATGCAGGGTATGACACTGAAGCTTTCTTT. The genes are TRBV10-3 and TRBJ1-1; TRBD1 might be the D (5 bases). V dropped 3 bases and J dropped 3 bases, with 11 bases sitting between them. Germline V CDR1 and CDR2: ENHRY, SYGVKD. The CDR3 spans 14 residues.

The V and J genes are TRBV5-1 and TRBJ1-4; D possibly corresponds to TRBD1 (5 bases). Deletions cut 0 bases from V and 5 bases from J, with 11 bases between. Germline CDR1 SGHRS, CDR2 YFSETQ. This CDR3 has 15 amino acids. Written as DNA, the CDR3 is TGCGCCAGCAGCTTGGCCAGGGCGTCCAATGAAAAACTGTTTTTT. Residues: CASSLARASNEKLFF.

This clone appeared once. The chain has TRBV19 and TRBJ1-1; TRBD1 might be the D (5 bases). CDR1 is LNHDA, CDR2 SQIVND, per germline (reference sequence). The CDR3 is made up of 13 amino acids. V lost 5 bases to trimming and J lost 3 bases, with 10 bases between them. DNA of the CDR3: TGTGCCAGTAGTCCGTGGGGGGACACTGAAGCTTTCTTT. It encodes CASSPWGDTEAFF.

This rearrangement joins TRBV12-2 to TRBJ2-1; the D call in the table, TRBD2, was not verified against the DNA. TRBV12-2 is noted as a pseudogene. This CDR3 contains 16 residues. CDR3 coding DNA: TGTGCAAGTCGTCGACTAGCGGGAGTGGATTACAATGAGCAGTTCTTC. Protein: CASRRLAGVDYNEQFF.

This rearrangement joins TRBV14 to TRBJ2-2, with D possibly being TRBD1 (6 bases). The CDR3 totals 15 residues. The ends were cut back, 7 bases at V and 8 bases at J, with 20 bases in the middle. The germline V gene encodes CDR1 SGHDN and CDR2 FVKESK. CDR3 nucleotides: TGTGCCAGCACCCCTATGGCAGGGGCTACTGGGGAGCTGTTTTTT. This encodes CASTPMAGATGELFF. Complete variable domain (other parts from reference TRBV14 and TRBJ2-2): EAGVTQFPSHSVIEKGQTVTLRCDPISGHDNLYWYRRVMGKEIKFLLHFVKESKQDESGMPNNRFLAERTGGTYSTLKVQPAELEDSGVYFCASTPMAGATGELFFGEGSRLTVL.

This chain connects TRBV7-9 to TRBJ1-1; D perhaps matches TRBD1 (5 bases). This CDR3 is 15 amino acids long. Germline-derived CDR1 and CDR2 are SEHNR and FQNEAQ (reference sequence). Trimming removed 5 bases from V and 0 bases from J, with 13 bases in between. The DNA of the CDR3 is TGTGCCAGCAGCCCTCCGACAGTATTGAACACTGAAGCTTTCTTT. It is translated as CASSPPTVLNTEAFF.

CDR3 nucleotides: TGCGCCAGCAGCCTGGGTCGTGAAGCTTTCTTT. Translation gives CASSLGREAFF. This chain links TRBV5-1 with TRBJ1-1; the D is unclear. Trimming cost V 4 bases and J 7 bases, with 8 bases left between them. This CDR3 region has 11 residues. The germline V gene encodes CDR1 SGHRS and CDR2 YFSETQ.

This clone showed up just a few times. The chain links TRBV28 to TRBJ1-6, with 10 bases that match TRBD1. CDR3 length: 19 amino acids. V dropped 5 bases and J dropped 4; count of bases not matched to a gene: 14. In germline, CDR1 is MDHEN, CDR2 SYDVKM. CDR3 region: CASSPNEPGQGDYNSPLHF. The CDR3 bases are TGTGCCAGCAGTCCGAATGAACCTGGACAGGGGGATTATAATTCACCCCTCCACTTT.

The rearrangement uses TRBV27 and TRBJ1-5; a weak D match, TRBD1 (6 bases). From germline, CDR1 is MNHEY and CDR2 SMNVEV (reference sequence). The CDR3 spans 14 residues. Deletions cut 6 bases from V and 1 base from J, with 10 bases between. The CDR3 DNA sequence: TGTGCCAGCAGCATTGGACAGAGCAATCAGCCCCAGCATTTT. This codes for CASSIGQSNQPQHF.

The chain uses TRBV5-1 and TRBJ2-3; tentative D call: TRBD1 (6 bases). Between the trimmed V and J ends, which lost 4 bases and 0 bases, there was a span of 12 bases. This CDR3 region has 15 residues. CDR1 SGHRS and CDR2 YFSETQ come from the germline V gene. The CDR3, as DNA: TGCGCCAGCAGCCAGGACAGACCTAGCACAGATACGCAGTATTTT. It codes for CASSQDRPSTDTQYF.

The J gene is TRBJ1-1, the V gene TRBV28, with D perhaps TRBD1 (5 bases). V gave up 7 bases and J gave up 4 bases, with 19 bases separating them. This CDR3 region has 15 residues. Germline CDR1 reads MDHEN; CDR2 reads SYDVKM. In DNA form, the CDR3 reads TGTGCCAGCACCGACCGGACGGGGGGTAGCACTGAAGCTTTCTTT. Encoded protein: CASTDRTGGSTEAFF.

This chain links TRBV2 with TRBJ2-3; 9 nucleotides match TRBD2. Germline V gene sequence: CDR1 SNHLY, CDR2 FYNNEI. With V trimmed by 6 bases and J by 4 bases, 2 bases remained unmatched. The CDR3 is made up of 13 amino acids. CDR3 DNA sequence: TGTGCCAGCAGCCAGCGGGAGGCAGATACGCAGTATTTT. It encodes CASSQREADTQYF.

The chain joins TRBV5-1 to TRBJ1-1; TRBD1 aligns across 9 bases. The CDR3 contains 13 residues. Trimming took 4 bases from V and 7 from J; bases not matched to a gene: 5. CDR1 is SGHRS and CDR2 is YFSETQ in the germline V gene. The CDR3 sequence: CASSPRDRDEAFF. CDR3 in DNA: TGCGCCAGCAGCCCCCGGGACAGGGATGAAGCTTTCTTT.

The rearrangement links TRBV19 to TRBJ1-1; the D gene is possibly TRBD1 (5 bases). CDR3 length equals 13 residues. The V end lost 4 bases, the J end lost 5 bases, and 11 bases lay between the germline ends. Germline V gene data show CDR1 as LNHDA and CDR2 as SQIVND (reference sequence). CDR3 region: CASSTSGRTEAFF. As DNA, the CDR3 is TGTGCCAGTAGTACCTCAGGGAGGACTGAAGCTTTCTTT. The full variable domain, with the rest looked up from reference TRBV19 and TRBJ1-1, is DGGITQSPKYLFRKEGQNVTLSCEQNLNHDAMYWYRQDPGQGLRLIYYSQIVNDFQKGDIAEGYSVSREKKESFPLTVTSAQKNPTAFYLCASSTSGRTEAFFGQGTRLTVV.

This clone was observed a single time. J is TRBJ2-1 and V is TRBV5-6, with D perhaps matching TRBD1 (6 bases). Between the trimmed V and J ends, which lost 4 bases and 3 bases, there was a span of 17 bases. This CDR3 comprises 16 residues. In germline, CDR1 is SGHDT, CDR2 YYEEEE. The CDR3 region is CASSQQGGRFYNEQFF. The DNA of the CDR3 is TGTGCCAGCAGCCAACAGGGTGGAAGATTCTACAATGAGCAGTTCTTC.

V and J are TRBV3-1 (or the pseudogene TRBV3-2) and TRBJ2-1; 7 bases are shared with TRBD1. CDR1 and CDR2 (germline): LGHDT, YNNKEL (reference sequence). The length of the CDR3 is 14 residues. Losses at the gene ends were 3 bases for V and 6 bases for J; bases not matched to a gene: 5. CDR3 sequence: CASSQNRGGNEQFF. The DNA of the CDR3 is TGTGCCAGCAGCCAGAACAGGGGTGGCAATGAGCAGTTCTTC.

This chain joins TRBV3-1 (or the pseudogene TRBV3-2) and TRBJ1-6; D may be TRBD1 (5 bases). This CDR3 has 14 residues. V gave up 3 bases and J gave up 8 bases, with 11 bases separating them. Germline CDR1 is LGHDT and CDR2 is YNNKEL (reference sequence). The CDR3 DNA reads as TGTGCCAGCAGCCAGAGCAGGGTGGATTCACCCCTCCACTTT. Translation gives CASSQSRVDSPLHF.

V is TRBV10-3 and J is TRBJ1-1, with TRBD1 as a possible D gene (5 bases). CDR1 is ENHRY and CDR2 is SYGVKD in the germline V gene. The CDR3 contains 14 residues. V was cut by 2 bases and J by 3 bases, with 10 bases left in between. The CDR3 reads CAISEAGRDTEAFF. The CDR3 region has the DNA TGTGCCATCAGTGAGGCAGGGAGGGACACTGAAGCTTTCTTT.

The V call is TRBV19, the J call TRBJ2-1; 7 nucleotides line up with TRBD1. Germline V lookup: CDR1 LNHDA, CDR2 SQIVND (reference sequence). The CDR3 contains 15 residues. The ends lost 7 bases at V and 2 bases at J; junction bases unmatched: 8. CDR3 protein: CASNSAGTAYNEQFF. The CDR3 region has the DNA TGTGCCAGTAACTCAGCCGGGACAGCCTACAATGAGCAGTTCTTC.

This sequence joins TRBV6-6 and TRBJ1-4; the match to TRBD1 covers 8 bases. The CDR3 consists of 16 residues. V trimming: 6 bases; J trimming: 5 bases; junction bases outside the gene matches: 11. CDR1 and CDR2 from the germline V gene are MNHNY and SVGAGI (reference sequence). The CDR3 sequence: CASSHGQGGVNEKLFF. The DNA for the CDR3 is TGTGCCAGCAGCCACGGACAGGGAGGAGTAAATGAAAAACTGTTTTTT.

The rearrangement uses TRBV7-2 and TRBJ1-1, with D tentatively TRBD1 (5 bases). The ends were cut back, 5 bases at V and 0 bases at J, with 16 bases in the middle. The CDR3 runs 16 residues. The germline gives CDR1 SGHTA, CDR2 FQGNSA. The CDR3 is CASSLAQTAMNTEAFF. As DNA, the CDR3 is TGTGCCAGCAGCCTGGCCCAGACAGCGATGAACACTGAAGCTTTCTTT.